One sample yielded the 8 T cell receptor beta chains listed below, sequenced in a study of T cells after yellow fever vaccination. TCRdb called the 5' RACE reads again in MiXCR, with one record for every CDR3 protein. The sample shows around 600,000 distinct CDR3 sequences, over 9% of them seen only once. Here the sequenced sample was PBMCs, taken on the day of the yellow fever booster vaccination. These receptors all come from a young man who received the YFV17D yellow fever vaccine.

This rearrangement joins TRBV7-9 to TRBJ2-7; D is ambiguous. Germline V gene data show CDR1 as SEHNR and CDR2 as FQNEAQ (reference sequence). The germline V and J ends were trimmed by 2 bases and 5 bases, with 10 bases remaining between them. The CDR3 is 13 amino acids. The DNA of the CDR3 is TGTGCCAGCAGCTTACCGGCAGGCCACGAGCAGTACTTC. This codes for CASSLPAGHEQYF.

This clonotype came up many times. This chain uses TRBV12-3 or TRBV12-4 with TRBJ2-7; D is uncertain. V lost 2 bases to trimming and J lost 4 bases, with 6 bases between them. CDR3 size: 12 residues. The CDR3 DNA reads TGTGCCAGCAGTTTAATCTCTTACGAGCAGTACTTC. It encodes CASSLISYEQYF.

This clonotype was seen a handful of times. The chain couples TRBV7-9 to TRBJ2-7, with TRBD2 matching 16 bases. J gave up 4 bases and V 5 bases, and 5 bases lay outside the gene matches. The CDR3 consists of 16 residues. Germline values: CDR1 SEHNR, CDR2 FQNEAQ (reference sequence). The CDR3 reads CASSGGLAGGPYEQYF. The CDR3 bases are TGTGCCAGCAGCGGGGGACTAGCGGGAGGGCCTTACGAGCAGTACTTC.

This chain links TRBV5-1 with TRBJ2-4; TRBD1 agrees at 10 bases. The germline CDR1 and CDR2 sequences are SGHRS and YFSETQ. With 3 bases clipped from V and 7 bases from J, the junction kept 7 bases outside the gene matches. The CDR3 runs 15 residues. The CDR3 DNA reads TGCGCCAGCAGCTCGACAGGGGGCGCGAGGAACATTCAGTACTTC. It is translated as CASSSTGGARNIQYF.

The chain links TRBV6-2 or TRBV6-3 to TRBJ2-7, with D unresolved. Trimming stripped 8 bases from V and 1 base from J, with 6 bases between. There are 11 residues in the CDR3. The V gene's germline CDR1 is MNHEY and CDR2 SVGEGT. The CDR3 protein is CASGWSYEQYF. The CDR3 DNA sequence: TGTGCCAGCGGCTGGTCCTACGAGCAGTACTTC.

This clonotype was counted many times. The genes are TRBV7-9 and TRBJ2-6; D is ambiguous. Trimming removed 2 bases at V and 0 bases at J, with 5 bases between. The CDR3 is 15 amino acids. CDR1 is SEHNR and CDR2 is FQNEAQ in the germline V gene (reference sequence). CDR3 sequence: CASSLPLSGANVLTF. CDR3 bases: TGTGCCAGCAGCTTACCCCTCTCTGGGGCCAACGTCCTGACTTTC.

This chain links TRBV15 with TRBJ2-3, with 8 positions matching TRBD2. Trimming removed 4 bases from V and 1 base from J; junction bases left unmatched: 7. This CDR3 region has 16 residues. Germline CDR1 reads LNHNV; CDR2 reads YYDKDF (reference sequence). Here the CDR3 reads CATSTLSGSGTDTQYF. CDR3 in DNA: TGTGCCACCAGCACTTTAAGCGGGAGCGGCACAGATACGCAGTATTTT.

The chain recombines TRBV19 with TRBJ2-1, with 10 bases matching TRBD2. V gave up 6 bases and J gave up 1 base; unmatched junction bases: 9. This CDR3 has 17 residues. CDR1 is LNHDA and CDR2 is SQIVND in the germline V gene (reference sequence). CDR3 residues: CASSLAGVRGSYNEQFF. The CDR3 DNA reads TGTGCCAGTAGCCTAGCGGGAGTTCGGGGTTCCTACAATGAGCAGTTCTTC.